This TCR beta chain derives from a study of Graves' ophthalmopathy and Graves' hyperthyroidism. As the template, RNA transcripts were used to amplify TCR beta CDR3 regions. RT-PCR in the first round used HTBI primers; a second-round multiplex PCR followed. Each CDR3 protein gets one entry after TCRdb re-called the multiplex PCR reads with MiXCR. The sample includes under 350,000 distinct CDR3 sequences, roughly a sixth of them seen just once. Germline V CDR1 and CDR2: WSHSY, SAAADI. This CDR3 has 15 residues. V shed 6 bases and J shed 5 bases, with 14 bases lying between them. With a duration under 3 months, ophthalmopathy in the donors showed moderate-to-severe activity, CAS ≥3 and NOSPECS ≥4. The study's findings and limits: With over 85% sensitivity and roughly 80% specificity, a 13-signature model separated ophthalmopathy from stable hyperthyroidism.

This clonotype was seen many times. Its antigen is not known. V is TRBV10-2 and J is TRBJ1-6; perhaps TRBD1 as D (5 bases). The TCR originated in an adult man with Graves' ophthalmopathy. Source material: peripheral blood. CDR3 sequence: CASRSGGTDNSPLHF. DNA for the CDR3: TGCGCCAGCAGGAGCGGGGGGACTGATAATTCACCCCTCCACTTT.